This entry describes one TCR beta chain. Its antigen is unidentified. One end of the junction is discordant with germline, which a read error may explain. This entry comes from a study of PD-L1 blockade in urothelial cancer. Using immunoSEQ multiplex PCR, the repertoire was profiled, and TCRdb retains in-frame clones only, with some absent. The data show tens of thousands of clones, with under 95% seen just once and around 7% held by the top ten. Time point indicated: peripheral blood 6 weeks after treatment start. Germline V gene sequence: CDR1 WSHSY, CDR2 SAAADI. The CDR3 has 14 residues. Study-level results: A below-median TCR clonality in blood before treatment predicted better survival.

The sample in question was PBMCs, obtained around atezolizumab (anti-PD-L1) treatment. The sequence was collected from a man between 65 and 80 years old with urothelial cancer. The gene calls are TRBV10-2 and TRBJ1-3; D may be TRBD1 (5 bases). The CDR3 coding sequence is TGCGCCAGCAGTGACGGGTGGGGGGGAAACACCCTATATTTT. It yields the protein CASSDGWGGNTLYF.